What follows is one T cell receptor (beta chain) and its context. Its antigen is not known. The record originates from a study of T cell clonotyping in hematopoietic cell transplantation. The study, taken as a whole, reports: At the given depth, recipient repertoires were over 97% de novo clonotypes.

Sequencing used immunoSEQ multiplex PCR; TCRdb keeps in-frame clones, though not all of them. The sample has 9,500 to 11,000 clones; about 76% are singletons. The CDR3 totals 14 residues. Germline V gives CDR1 SGHRS, CDR2 YFSETQ. V was clipped by 3 bases and J by 8 bases, with 14 bases between them. The sequence was collected from a female patient between 40 and 55 years old who had an allogeneic stem cell transplant from a related donor, so T cells may come from the graft donor. Some clones in this sample may be carry-over from other donors' samples. This chain connects TRBV5-1 to TRBJ1-4; a weak D match, TRBD1 (6 bases). The sequencing here drew on PBMCs, taken 30 days after allogeneic stem cell transplant. DNA of the CDR3: TGCGCCAGCAGCTCCCAGGGGTATAGCGAAAAACTGTTTTTT. Protein sequence: CASSSQGYSEKLFF.